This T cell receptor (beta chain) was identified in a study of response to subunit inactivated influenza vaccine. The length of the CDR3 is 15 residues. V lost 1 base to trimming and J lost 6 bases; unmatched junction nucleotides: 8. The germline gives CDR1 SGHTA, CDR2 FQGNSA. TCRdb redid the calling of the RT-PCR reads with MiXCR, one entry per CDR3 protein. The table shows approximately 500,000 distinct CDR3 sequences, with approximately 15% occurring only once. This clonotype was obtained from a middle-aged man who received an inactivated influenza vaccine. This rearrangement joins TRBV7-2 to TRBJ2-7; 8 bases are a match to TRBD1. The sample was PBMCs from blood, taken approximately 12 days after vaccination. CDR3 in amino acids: CASSLVPGQAGEQYF. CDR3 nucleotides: TGTGCCAGCAGCTTAGTCCCGGGACAGGCGGGCGAGCAGTACTTC.